This TCR beta chain was identified during a study of CD8 T cells in Susac syndrome (dated by TCRdb to the late 2010s). The study in broad terms: The study used repertoire sequencing to test whether antigen drove CD8+ T cell activation and differentiation in Susac syndrome. Study-wide conclusions, independent of this receptor: The study acknowledged that relatively few individuals were included in the TCR sequencing and HLA analysis.

Deletion took 3 bases off V and 3 bases off J, with a span of 12 bases between the germline ends. The germline V gene sets CDR1 to SGDLS and CDR2 to YYNGEE. Inclusive of the bounding cysteine and phenylalanine, the CDR3 is 15 residues long. The retained sequence is limited to the CDR3, 45 bases, with the frame set at the first base. RNA was extracted using the RNeasy kit, and roughly 0.5 to 1 microgram was reverse transcribed with random hexamers. TCR beta CDR3 regions were amplified with the immunoSEQ multiplex PCR assay covering 54 Vbeta and 13 Jbeta segments. Bias from PCR amplification was corrected by using a synthetic template baseline for primer optimization and for computational correction. The paper's processing steps were these. Only productive sequences were kept, with reads annotated to V, D and J genes according to IMGT and analyzed in immunoSEQ Analyzer. To calculate clonality, Shannon entropy was normalized by log2 of the number of productive unique sequences and then subtracted from one. Public and private clones were assessed among the 100 most prevalent clones of each patient and control. Clones were defined as Susac-specific if absent from the healthy and MS cohorts, from roughly 1,100 published viral clones and from other ImmuneACCESS disease sequences. TCRdb itself trimmed the public reads at Q25 with fastp, ran MiXCR and retained productive beta chains. Identical CDR3 protein sequences are pooled into one entry, listed with their most common genes and DNA. Clone size and V and J calls follow TCRdb, not the original study. In all, the sample holds some 190,000 distinct CDR3 sequences, and roughly 92% of those were seen once. The ten top clones hold 0.1% of the sample.

Peripheral blood CD8+ and CD4+ T cells from healthy donors, Susac syndrome patients and multiple sclerosis patients were profiled using high-throughput TCR beta sequencing. Healthy donors were age- and sex-matched controls. Bulk CD8+ and CD4+ T cells were purified magnetically by negative isolation, whereas CD8+ TEMRA cells were enriched by FACS. Blood was drawn into EDTA tubes, processed within 24 hours, and PBMCs were isolated by density gradient centrifugation. PBMCs intended for TCR sequencing were cryopreserved in liquid nitrogen and thawed later in a water bath at 37 degrees C. The sorted or isolated CD4+, CD8+ and CD8+ TEMRA cells reached a purity of at least 90%. In the case of this clonotype: Its target antigen remains unknown. No qualities accompany the bases; no much larger clone lies one base away.

This TCR came from a human donor in good health. The sequencing sample was made of CD4+ T cells from PBMCs. The chain is encoded by TRBV9 joined to TRBJ1-4; the D gene is perhaps TRBD1, on 6 matching bases. Read as DNA, the sequence is TGTGCCAGCAGCGAGGGAAAGGGGGCTAATGAAAAACTGTTTTTT. This encodes CASSEGKGANEKLFF.